Following are 12 T cell receptor beta chains from one sample sequenced in a study of regulatory T cells in long-lasting Graves disease. Construction of TCR beta libraries relied on iRepertoire HTBI primers and on Arm-PCR targeting CDR3 regions. In TCRdb, the multiplex PCR reads were re-called with MiXCR into one record per CDR3 protein. The repertoire holds approximately 400,000 distinct CDR3 sequences, with about 15% as singletons. Time point here: newly diagnosed GD, antithyroid drugs for less than 3 months. PBMC-derived RNA was used for the TCR library. This sample also appeared in a second study, on T cells in Graves' hyperthyroidism and ophthalmopathy.

The specimen was peripheral blood mononuclear cells (PBMCs), collected at new diagnosis, from a patient treated with antithyroid drugs. The receptor source for this set is a woman between 40 and 50 years old with Graves disease.

This clonotype showed up many times. The V gene is TRBV15, the J gene TRBJ2-5; 8 nucleotides line up with TRBD1. CDR1 is LNHNV, CDR2 YYDKDF, per germline (reference sequence). Trimming removed 5 bases from V and 5 bases from J; junction bases left unmatched: 10. CDR3 length: 15 amino acids. The CDR3 is CATSGRTGPGETQYF. The CDR3 DNA is TGTGCCACCAGCGGTAGGACAGGGCCAGGGGAGACCCAGTACTTC.

The rearrangement joins TRBV12-3 or TRBV12-4 to TRBJ2-1; TRBD1 agrees at 10 bases. Germline trimming cut 7 bases from V and 8 bases from J; bases unmatched to any gene: 17. CDR3 length: 17 amino acids. The CDR3 spells CASTQVPGTGAHDEQFF. CDR3 DNA sequence: TGTGCCAGCACCCAAGTCCCGGGGACAGGGGCGCACGATGAGCAGTTCTTC.

This clonotype was observed many times. The chain carries TRBV29-1 and TRBJ2-5; 9 bases agree with TRBD2. Germline assignment: CDR1 SQVTM and CDR2 ANQGSEA. This CDR3 has 15 residues. With V trimmed by 4 bases and J by 2 bases, 8 bases remained unmatched. CDR3 in amino acids: CSVGSSGAPQETQYF. DNA for the CDR3: TGCAGCGTTGGGTCTAGCGGGGCACCACAAGAGACCCAGTACTTC. Variable domain in full (rest from reference TRBV29-1 and TRBJ2-5): SAVISQKPSRDICQRGTSLTIQCQVDSQVTMMFWYRQQPGQSLTLIATANQGSEATYESGFVIDKFPISRPNLTFSTLTVSNMSPEDSSIYLCSVGSSGAPQETQYFGPGTRLLVL.

This clonotype came up many times. The CDR3 sequence is CASSLGRGSAYEQYF. CDR3 in DNA: TGTGCCAGCAGCTTAGGGAGGGGATCGGCATACGAGCAGTACTTC. The chain recombines TRBV11-2 with TRBJ2-7; perhaps TRBD2 as D (6 bases). From germline, CDR1 is SGHAT and CDR2 FQNNGV. There are 15 residues in the CDR3. Deletions cut 1 base from V and 4 bases from J, with 14 bases between. The whole variable domain, filled in from reference TRBV11-2 and TRBJ2-7, reads EAGVAQSPRYKIIEKRQSVAFWCNPISGHATLYWYQQILGQGPKLLIQFQNNGVVDDSQLPKDRFSAERLKGVDSTLKIQPAKLEDSAVYLCASSLGRGSAYEQYFGPGTRLTVT.

The chain has TRBV20-1 and TRBJ1-2, with 9 bases identical to TRBD1. The CDR3 runs to 14 residues. J was trimmed by 9 bases and V by 3 bases; bases with no gene match: 11. The germline gives CDR1 DFQATT, CDR2 SNEGSKA (reference sequence). The CDR3: CSASKGQGVGRYTF. The DNA of the CDR3 is TGCAGTGCTAGTAAGGGACAGGGAGTTGGACGCTACACCTTC.

This clonotype was observed at least ten times. This chain joins TRBV11-3 and TRBJ2-1, with TRBD2 matching over 9 bases. CDR3 length: 17 amino acids. Unmatched junction bases numbered 8, after V lost 1 base and J lost 4 bases. Germline V gene data show CDR1 as SGHNT and CDR2 as YENEEA. Here the CDR3 reads CASSLVSGLAGYNEQFF. The CDR3, as DNA: TGTGCCAGCAGCTTAGTCTCCGGTCTAGCGGGATACAATGAGCAGTTCTTC. The full variable domain, completed using reference TRBV11-3 and TRBJ2-1, is EAGVVQSPRYKIIEKKQPVAFWCNPISGHNTLYWYLQNLGQGPELLIRYENEEAVDDSQLPKDRFSAERLKGVDSTLKIQPAELGDSAVYLCASSLVSGLAGYNEQFFGPGTRLTVL.

This clonotype was seen repeatedly, ten times or more. The chain couples TRBV12-3 or TRBV12-4 to TRBJ1-2; 7 bases match TRBD1. This CDR3 has 15 residues. The V segment lost 3 bases and the J segment 10 bases; nucleotides outside the gene matches: 14. As DNA, the CDR3 is TGTGCCAGCAGTTTTGGGGACAGCCGAGGACTTATCTACACCTTC. Amino acids: CASSFGDSRGLIYTF.

This clonotype was seen at least ten times. The rearrangement links TRBV12-3 or TRBV12-4 to TRBJ1-1, with a weak D call TRBD1 (5 bases). Between the trimmed V and J ends, which lost 6 bases and 0 bases, there was a span of 14 bases. The CDR3 contains 15 residues. The CDR3 is CASRTRWGMNTEAFF. The CDR3 nucleotides are TGTGCCAGCAGAACCAGGTGGGGGATGAACACTGAAGCTTTCTTT.

This clonotype was detected many times. The chain combines TRBV2 with TRBJ1-3, with a tentative D call TRBD1 (5 bases). With 7 bases removed from V and 4 bases from J, the gap between germline ends came to 8 bases. The CDR3 sequence is 12 residues long. CDR1 SNHLY and CDR2 FYNNEI come from the germline V gene. The CDR3 protein is CASKGDGNTIYF. The DNA for the CDR3 is TGTGCCAGCAAAGGGGACGGAAACACCATATATTTT.

This clonotype was counted at least ten times. The chain recombines TRBV2 with TRBJ1-5; D remains unclear. This CDR3 spans 13 amino acids. Trimming pared 7 bases from V and 3 bases from J, leaving 10 bases between. Germline V gene lookup returns CDR1 SNHLY and CDR2 FYNNEI. The CDR3 reads CASTEQFNQPQHF. The CDR3 nucleotides read TGTGCCAGCACGGAGCAGTTCAATCAGCCCCAGCATTTT.

This clonotype has more than one count but fewer than ten. J is TRBJ2-2 and V is TRBV6-1, with D perhaps matching TRBD1 (6 bases). This CDR3 is 14 amino acids long. V gave up 4 bases and J gave up 3 bases, with 9 bases separating them. Germline values: CDR1 MNHNS, CDR2 SASEGT. The CDR3 DNA is TGTGCCAGCAGTGTCACAGGGTACACCGGGGAGCTGTTTTTT. Encoded protein: CASSVTGYTGELFF.

This clonotype was detected a few times. The chain has TRBV20-1 and TRBJ2-3; D is ambiguous. Germline values: CDR1 DFQATT, CDR2 SNEGSKA (reference sequence). The CDR3 has 11 amino acids. V lost 3 bases and J lost 1, with 2 bases in between. CDR3 nucleotide sequence: TGCAGTGCTAGGTGCACAGATACGCAGTATTTT. Translation: CSARCTDTQYF.